Detailed here is one T cell receptor beta chain. Its antigen is as yet unknown. V dropped 1 base and J dropped 6; count of bases not matched to a gene: 10. This CDR3 region has 16 residues. Germline V lookup: CDR1 SGHDN, CDR2 FVKESK. This record belongs to a study of chemoradiotherapy in HPV16-positive cancers. The protocol was immunoSEQ multiplex PCR, while the TCRdb copy is restricted to in-frame clones and leaves out a portion. The repertoire holds about 9,700 clones, with approximately 90% as singletons. Notes on the study in general: Functional assays defining HPV-specific T cells used only two HPV16-positive patients.

The input for sequencing was blood, taken from a patient who underwent chemoradiotherapy. This sequence was found in a human donor with HPV-associated anogenital cancer. The V gene is TRBV14, the J gene TRBJ1-2; 8 positions agree with TRBD1. The CDR3 nucleotides are TGTGCCAGCAGCCAAGCCCGACAGGGGTGGCGGGATGGCTACACCTTC. It is translated as CASSQARQGWRDGYTF.